A few counts support the clone carrying this T cell receptor beta chain. Its target is not known. Sample barcodes and UMIs were carried by the TCR alpha and TCR beta cDNA libraries that 5'RACE generated with constant-segment primers. TCRdb recomputed calls from the 5' RACE reads with MiXCR, one row per CDR3 protein. The sample consists of roughly 80,000 distinct CDR3 sequences, 11% to 15% of them appearing once. The sample belongs to a study of T-cell memory formation after mild COVID-19. Findings and limits, study-wide: Day 15 to 85 contracting clones showed balanced CD4/CD8; day 15 to 37 expanders favored CD4+. SARS-CoV-2 specificity was not confirmed for second-wave clones peaking on day 37. Cross-reactive memory apparently joined, as some responding clones appeared in pre-infection memory.

The source material was PBMCs or a T cell subset sorted from them (not recorded which). The TCR sequence derives from an adult woman who had mild COVID-19 (a few samples of this study predate the infection). Cell type and time point are not known.

CDR3 nucleotides: TGTGCCAGCAGCGCCAAGACAGGGGAAAGAGGCACAGATACGCAGTATTTT. Translation: CASSAKTGERGTDTQYF. The V gene is TRBV9, the J gene TRBJ2-3, with 8 positions matching TRBD1. V lost 3 bases to trimming and J lost 1 base; unmatched junction nucleotides: 10. The CDR3 length is 17 residues. Looked up from germline, CDR1 is SGDLS and CDR2 is YYNGEE.